The source of this T cell receptor beta chain is a study of early T cells in non-severe SARS-CoV-2 infection. Study-level information: Bulk RNA taken from unsorted whole blood was sequenced, leaving chains unpaired. Findings and limits, study-wide: Anti-spike CD8 responses were favored in VDJdb matching, and private and CD4 specificities were missed.

Attachment of unique molecular identifiers was made to individual cDNA molecules. TCRdb redid the calling of the 5' RACE reads with MiXCR, one entry per CDR3 protein. The sample includes roughly 43,000 distinct CDR3 sequences, 5.4% of them seen just once. Losses at the gene ends were 4 bases for V and 5 bases for J; bases not matched to a gene: 5. CDR3 length equals 17 residues. Germline V gene lookup returns CDR1 SGHTA and CDR2 FQGTGA. This clonotype was counted at least ten times. Its antigen is not known. The starting material was whole blood, obtained at baseline. The V gene is TRBV7-3, the J gene TRBJ2-2; the match to TRBD2 covers 15 bases. The sequence came from an adult who was a healthcare worker with PCR-confirmed SARS-CoV-2 infection or an uninfected control (not recorded which). CDR3 sequence: CASSYRTSGRGTGELFF. The DNA for the CDR3 is TGTGCCAGCAGCTATCGGACTAGCGGGAGGGGGACCGGGGAGCTGTTTTTT. The whole variable domain, filled in from reference TRBV7-3 and TRBJ2-2, reads GAGVSQTPSNKVTEKGKYVELRCDPISGHTALYWYRQSLGQGPEFLIYFQGTGAADDSGLPNDRFFAVRPEGSVSTLKIQRTERGDSAVYLCASSYRTSGRGTGELFFGEGSRLTVL.